These T cell receptor beta chains were read from a single sample in a study of shared clonotypes between healthy human individuals. The protocol was immunoSEQ multiplex PCR, while the TCRdb copy is restricted to in-frame clones and leaves out a portion. This table holds around 550,000 clones, about 95% found once. The sample consisted of naive CD8+ T cells sorted from blood. These receptors were taken from a woman in her thirties in good health. CDR3s include the opening cysteine and the closing phenylalanine or tryptophan. Clone size is not always given. Where it is, it says once, few, many or a class for expanded clones.

TRBV28	16	.	TRBJ2-3	CASSHDRVTSTDTQYF
TRBV7-3	12	.	TRBJ2-2	CASSFLSGELFF
TRBV10-2	12	.	TRBJ2-1	CASSEGYNEQFF
TRBV28	15	.	TRBJ2-7	CASSSTWTSGYEQYF
TRBV19	14	.	TRBJ2-7	CASSMGVSSYEQYF
TRBV21-1	14	.	TRBJ2-3	CASMAGASTDTQYF
TRBV27	15	.	TRBJ2-5	CASSQLAGAQETQYF
TRBV7-8	14	.	TRBJ2-7	CASSFRVGPYEQYF
TRBV28	11	.	TRBJ2-4	CASSFQNIQYF
TRBV28	13	.	TRBJ2-5	CASSLGGRDRGYF
TRBV30	14	.	TRBJ2-7	CAWTSGQRYYEQYF
TRBV4-1	16	.	TRBJ2-3	CASSQDLGQGTDTQYF
TRBV6-5	15	.	TRBJ1-1	CASSYRDLRGTEAFF
TRBV6-1	12	.	TRBJ2-1	CASRSLGNEQFF
TRBV30	14	once	TRBJ1-5	CAWSMGQGIQPQHF
TRBV7-8	13	.	TRBJ2-1	CASRRPGGNEQFF
TRBV11-2	19	.	TRBJ2-2	CASRREGSFVGRVVGELFF
TRBV7-6	13	.	TRBJ1-4	CASSLVVDEKLFF
TRBV5-1	13	.	TRBJ1-1	CASSPGQNTEAFF